The 21 T cell receptor beta chains reported below all come from one sample, sequenced in a study of blood T cell repertoires in COVID-19. Profiled with immunoSEQ multiplex PCR; TCRdb holds only in-frame clones, not every one. The repertoire holds about 150,000 clones, about 80% seen once, with under 15% in the top ten. Sequences were obtained from peripheral blood. Source of these receptors: a man aged 70 or older who had recovered from COVID-19.

This chain links TRBV7-8 with TRBJ2-1; 9 nucleotides line up with TRBD2. CDR3 length equals 16 residues. Germline assignment: CDR1 SGHVS and CDR2 FQNEAQ. J gave up 0 bases and V 2 bases, and 2 bases lay outside the gene matches. CDR3 in amino acids: CASSLRAGGSYNEQFF. The CDR3 bases are TGTGCCAGCAGCTTACGAGCGGGAGGCTCCTACAATGAGCAGTTCTTC.

V gene TRBV7-6 combines with J gene TRBJ2-2, with 9 bases that match TRBD2. J lost 2 bases, V lost 3 bases, and 10 bases had no gene match. Germline V CDR1 and CDR2: SGHVS, FNYEAQ. CDR3 length: 18 residues. CDR3: CASSFRSGRSTNTGELFF. In DNA form, the CDR3 reads TGTGCCAGCAGCTTCCGCAGCGGGAGGTCCACTAACACCGGGGAGCTGTTTTTT.

The chain is built from TRBV10-3 and TRBJ2-2, with TRBD2 matching over 10 bases. V dropped 1 base and J dropped 5; count of bases not matched to a gene: 10. Germline V lookup: CDR1 ENHRY, CDR2 SYGVKD. This CDR3 has 18 residues. The CDR3 protein is CAISEFLLAGSKTGELFF. The CDR3 DNA is TGTGCCATCAGTGAGTTCCTACTAGCGGGAAGCAAAACCGGGGAGCTGTTTTTT.

The rearrangement uses TRBV7-2 and TRBJ1-1; 11 bases fit TRBD1. This CDR3 has 16 residues. The germline V gene encodes CDR1 SGHTA and CDR2 FQGNSA. Trimming removed 5 bases from V and 1 base from J; junction bases left unmatched: 6. The CDR3 bases are TGTGCCAGCAGCCTTGGGGACAGGGGGTGGAACACTGAAGCTTTCTTT. It yields the protein CASSLGDRGWNTEAFF.

The chain employs TRBV27 and TRBJ2-2; 9 bases fit TRBD1. Germline loops: CDR1 MNHEY, CDR2 SMNVEV (reference sequence). V dropped 3 bases and J dropped 3; count of bases not matched to a gene: 2. The CDR3 loop spans 15 amino acids. CDR3 in DNA: TGTGCCAGCAGTTTTGGGACAGGGTACACCGGGGAGCTGTTTTTT. Protein sequence: CASSFGTGYTGELFF.

A few counts support this clone. The chain employs TRBV29-1 and TRBJ2-1; D possibly corresponds to TRBD2 (6 bases). The length of the CDR3 is 13 residues. Germline CDR1 is SQVTM and CDR2 is ANQGSEA. Trimming pared 5 bases from V and 4 bases from J, leaving 12 bases between. The CDR3 DNA sequence: TGCAGCGTTCCCGCCAGCGGGTACAATGAGCAGTTCTTC. It encodes CSVPASGYNEQFF.

The rearrangement joins TRBV13 to TRBJ1-2; possibly TRBD1 for D (6 bases). The germline gives CDR1 PRHDT, CDR2 FYEKMQ (reference sequence). This CDR3 has 14 residues. V was shortened by 1 base and J by 4 bases, with 10 bases between the two germline ends. This CDR3 reads CASSLAGAFYGYTF. The CDR3 nucleotides read TGTGCCAGCAGCTTAGCAGGGGCCTTCTATGGCTACACCTTC.

The genes are TRBV11-2 and TRBJ2-7; unclear D gene. Germline CDR1 and CDR2: SGHAT and FQNNGV. The CDR3 is made up of 14 amino acids. With 1 base removed from V and 1 base from J, the gap between germline ends came to 8 bases. CDR3 in DNA: TGTGCCAGCAGCTTAGGACAAAGATCCTACGAGCAGTACTTC. This sequence encodes CASSLGQRSYEQYF.

This chain connects TRBV6-5 to TRBJ2-7, with unresolved D. In germline, CDR1 is MNHEY, CDR2 SVGAGI. V lost 7 bases and J 0 bases, leaving 10 bases between the germline ends. The CDR3 has 13 amino acids. Here the CDR3 DNA reads TGTGCCAGCATGGCGGTCAGCTCCTACGAGCAGTACTTC. Translated: CASMAVSSYEQYF.

This clone was seen only once. The chain employs TRBV24-1 and TRBJ2-2; TRBD1 matches at 7 bases. The CDR3 sequence is 15 residues long. Per germline, CDR1 KGHDR and CDR2 SFDVKD. After removal of 3 bases from V and 4 bases from J, the junction contained 4 bases not matched to a gene. CDR3 DNA: TGTGCCACCAGTGATCCTAACAGGGGCACCGGGGAGCTGTTTTTT. It specifies CATSDPNRGTGELFF.

This clone was recorded a few times. The rearrangement joins TRBV29-1 to TRBJ1-1; maybe TRBD1 (6 bases). Germline V gene data show CDR1 as SQVTM and CDR2 as ANQGSEA. The length of the CDR3 is 15 residues. V shed 0 bases and J shed 1 base, with 12 bases lying between them. Here the CDR3 DNA reads TGCAGCGTTGAAGACTCAGGGGCAGGGAACACTGAAGCTTTCTTT. This codes for CSVEDSGAGNTEAFF.

The rearrangement uses TRBV6-5 and TRBJ2-3; weak D call: TRBD2 (6 bases). V shed 5 bases and J shed 3 bases, with 15 bases lying between them. The CDR3 sequence is 15 residues long. Germline CDR1 and CDR2: MNHEY and SVGAGI. Here the CDR3 reads CASSTWAGRTDTQYF. The CDR3, as DNA: TGTGCCAGCAGTACCTGGGCAGGGAGGACAGATACGCAGTATTTT.

The chain carries TRBV10-2 and TRBJ1-1; 11 bases fit TRBD1. The V gene's germline CDR1 is WSHSY and CDR2 SAAADI. Unmatched junction bases numbered 7, after V lost 8 bases and J lost 5 bases. The CDR3 is 14 residues long. CDR3 DNA: TGCGCCAGCCGATCCGGGACAGGGGGAACTGAAGCTTTCTTT. It yields the protein CASRSGTGGTEAFF.

The rearrangement uses TRBV28 and TRBJ1-1, with 8 bases matching TRBD1. Germline-derived CDR1 and CDR2 are MDHEN and SYDVKM. The CDR3 extends over 14 amino acids. Trimming cost V 3 bases and J 7 bases; bases outside gene matches: 7. For the CDR3, the DNA is TGTGCCAGCAGTTTGGGGACAGGAAGATTTGAAGCTTTCTTT. Translated: CASSLGTGRFEAFF.

The chain recombines TRBV6-1 with TRBJ1-4; 8 bases are shared with TRBD1. V lost 1 base, J lost 7 bases, and 5 bases stayed unmatched. The CDR3 runs 15 residues. Germline CDR1 reads MNHNS; CDR2 reads SASEGT. The CDR3 nucleotides read TGTGCCAGCAGTGAAGAAGCAGGGGGCGGTGAAAAACTGTTTTTT. Protein: CASSEEAGGGEKLFF.

This chain connects TRBV18 to TRBJ2-5, with 9 bases aligning to TRBD1. The CDR3 covers 15 residues. V lost 3 bases and J lost 5; bases outside the gene matches: 7. Germline lookup yields CDR1 KGHSH and CDR2 LQKENI. CDR3 sequence: CASSPSDRGGETQYF. In nucleotides, the CDR3 is TGTGCCAGCTCACCTTCGGACAGGGGCGGGGAGACCCAGTACTTC.

The chain employs TRBV11-2 and TRBJ2-7; 8 nucleotides match TRBD2. The CDR3 has 16 amino acids. The V segment lost 5 bases and the J segment 0 bases; nucleotides outside the gene matches: 9. Germline CDR1 is SGHAT and CDR2 is FQNNGV. The chain's CDR3 is CASSPGLAAISYEQYF. CDR3 DNA: TGTGCCAGCAGCCCCGGACTAGCTGCGATCTCCTACGAGCAGTACTTC.

The chain links TRBV6-1 to TRBJ1-1; tentative D call: TRBD1 (5 bases). Germline CDR1 MNHNS, CDR2 SASEGT. V was shortened by 2 bases and J by 3 bases, with 10 bases between the two germline ends. There are 14 residues in the CDR3. The CDR3 sequence: CASSEIGGYTEAFF. CDR3 coding DNA: TGTGCCAGCAGTGAAATCGGGGGGTACACTGAAGCTTTCTTT.

V gene TRBV27 combines with J gene TRBJ1-5; D unresolved. V was pared by 2 bases and J by 6 bases, with 14 bases between. CDR3 length equals 15 residues. Per germline, CDR1 MNHEY and CDR2 SMNVEV (reference sequence). CDR3 sequence reads: CASSLSSGGFQPQHF. CDR3 bases: TGTGCCAGCAGTTTAAGTAGTGGAGGGTTTCAGCCCCAGCATTTT.

The rearrangement uses TRBV4-3 and TRBJ1-4, with D possibly TRBD1 on 6 matching bases. Germline values: CDR1 LGHNA, CDR2 YSLEER. This CDR3 is built from 14 residues. Trimming removed 0 bases from V and 8 bases from J, with 10 bases in between. The CDR3 here is CASSQEDRLEKLFF. The CDR3 DNA reads TGCGCCAGCAGCCAAGAGGACAGATTAGAAAAACTGTTTTTT.

The V call is TRBV7-2, the J call TRBJ2-1, with 9 bases identical to TRBD1. This CDR3 comprises 15 residues. Germline CDR1 and CDR2: SGHTA and FQGNSA. V shed 5 bases and J 1 base; nucleotides not matched to a gene: 3. CDR3 DNA: TGTGCCAGCAGCCTAGACAGGGGGTCCTACAATGAGCAGTTCTTC. The encoded protein is CASSLDRGSYNEQFF.